Given below is one TCR beta chain in context. The data belong to a study of blood T cell repertoires in COVID-19. Germline CDR1 KGHSH, CDR2 LQKENI. V lost 6 bases to trimming and J lost 5 bases; unmatched junction nucleotides: 10. The CDR3 is 15 amino acids. Profiled with immunoSEQ multiplex PCR; TCRdb holds only in-frame clones, not every one. The sample lists approximately 270,000 clones, roughly 90% seen once, with under 2.5% in the top ten. Source material: peripheral blood. The TCR originated in a man between 50 and 59 years old with acute or convalescent COVID-19. The V gene is TRBV18, the J gene TRBJ2-5; TRBD1 agrees at 9 bases. The CDR3 DNA reads as TGTGCCAGCTCTGAAGACAGGGGGATTGGGGAGACCCAGTACTTC. Translating it yields CASSEDRGIGETQYF.